One sample yielded the 23 T cell receptor beta chains listed below, sequenced in a study of identical twins. Each CDR3 protein is one row after TCRdb ran MiXCR on the 5' RACE reads. The data hold hundreds of thousands of distinct CDR3 sequences, with around 8.3% observed a single time. These data were also reused for a study on yellow fever vaccine responses in identical twins.

Sequences were obtained from PBMCs. The receptors here all came from a woman younger than 35 in good health.

This clonotype was seen at least ten times. The rearrangement joins TRBV5-6 to TRBJ2-7; D possibly corresponds to TRBD1 (7 bases). Deletions cut 4 bases from V and 7 bases from J, with 12 bases between. Germline lookup yields CDR1 SGHDT and CDR2 YYEEEE. The CDR3 runs 12 residues. CDR3 region: CASSQPGGEQYF. CDR3 bases: TGTGCCAGCAGCCAACCAGGGGGGGAGCAGTACTTC.

The gene calls are TRBV11-2 and TRBJ2-3, with 13 bases fitting TRBD2. Per germline, CDR1 SGHAT and CDR2 FQNNGV. Losses at the gene ends were 3 bases for V and 0 bases for J; bases not matched to a gene: 6. The length of the CDR3 is 18 residues. The CDR3: CASSFGTSGVTSTDTQYF. DNA of the CDR3: TGTGCCAGCAGCTTTGGGACTAGCGGGGTTACTAGCACAGATACGCAGTATTTT.

The chain carries TRBV11-1 and TRBJ2-1; 8 nucleotides align to TRBD1. CDR3 size: 14 residues. CDR1 and CDR2 (germline): SGHAT, FQDESV (reference sequence). Trimming took 5 bases from V and 6 from J; bases not matched to a gene: 6. This CDR3 reads CASSRGQGPNEQFF. The CDR3 DNA follows: TGTGCCAGCAGCAGAGGACAGGGTCCCAATGAGCAGTTCTTC.

This clonotype occurred many times. The gene calls are TRBV12-3 or TRBV12-4 and TRBJ2-4; D unclear. The CDR3 has 13 residues. Deletions cut 6 bases from V and 10 bases from J, with 16 bases between. The DNA of the CDR3 is TGTGCCAGCAGGTACTCGGGTGGCGGTATTCAGTACTTC. Translation gives CASRYSGGGIQYF.

This clonotype was detected ten times or more. This chain uses TRBV6-2 or TRBV6-3 with TRBJ2-1, with TRBD2 matching 12 bases. The germline CDR1 and CDR2 sequences are MNHEY and SVGEGT. The CDR3 is 18 residues long. Trimming removed 1 base from V and 2 bases from J; junction bases left unmatched: 6. CDR3 DNA sequence: TGTGCCAGCAGTTACTGGGCTAGCGGGGGGGGGCCCTACAATGAGCAGTTCTTC. Translating gives CASSYWASGGGPYNEQFF.

The chain employs TRBV6-1 and TRBJ2-3; D call uncertain. Looked up from germline, CDR1 is MNHNS and CDR2 is SASEGT. Trimming stripped 1 base from V and 5 bases from J, with 13 bases between. The CDR3 has 15 amino acids. The CDR3 here is CASSEGTLPQDTQYF. The CDR3 bases are TGTGCCAGCAGTGAAGGGACGCTTCCACAAGATACGCAGTATTTT.

This clonotype was counted many times. The chain employs TRBV5-1 and TRBJ2-5; 7 bases align to TRBD1. The CDR3 spans 15 residues. After removal of 4 bases from V and 1 base from J, the junction contained 7 bases not matched to a gene. The germline gives CDR1 SGHRS, CDR2 YFSETQ. CDR3 DNA: TGCGCCAGCAGCCAACGGGACAGCCTCCAAGAGACCCAGTACTTC. Protein sequence: CASSQRDSLQETQYF.

The chain joins TRBV2 to TRBJ2-7, with D perhaps being TRBD1 or TRBD2 (5 bases each). Germline V lookup: CDR1 SNHLY, CDR2 FYNNEI. The CDR3 covers 15 residues. Trimming shortened V by 6 bases and J by 2 bases, and 17 bases separated the two germline ends. The CDR3 DNA sequence: TGTGCCAGCAGGGCGTGGGGGTCCCCAGCCTACGAGCAGTACTTC. It codes for CASRAWGSPAYEQYF. The variable domain in full, with the rest retrieved from reference TRBV2 and TRBJ2-7, is EPEVTQTPSHQVTQMGQEVILRCVPISNHLYFYWYRQILGQKVEFLVSFYNNEISEKSEIFDDQFSVERPDGSNFTLKIRSTKLEDSAMYFCASRAWGSPAYEQYFGPGTRLTVT.

The rearrangement uses TRBV24-1 and TRBJ2-7; 8 bases are shared with TRBD1. The length of the CDR3 is 13 residues. J gave up 6 bases and V 10 bases, and 10 bases lay outside the gene matches. In germline, CDR1 is KGHDR, CDR2 SFDVKD. CDR3 amino acids: CATGGRGLREQYF. The CDR3 region has the DNA TGTGCCACTGGGGGCAGGGGGCTTCGCGAGCAGTACTTC.

Only a few counts were recorded for this clonotype. The chain couples TRBV4-2 to TRBJ2-1, with 13 bases matching TRBD2. In germline, CDR1 is LGHNA, CDR2 YNFKEQ. The CDR3 has 18 residues. Trimming removed 1 base from V and 7 bases from J; junction bases left unmatched: 10. The CDR3 sequence is CASSQGLLGLAGANEQFF. CDR3 coding DNA: TGTGCCAGCAGCCAAGGACTCTTAGGACTAGCGGGAGCAAATGAGCAGTTCTTC.

The genes are TRBV29-1 and TRBJ2-1; 10 bases agree with TRBD2. This CDR3 has 15 residues. Germline loops: CDR1 SQVTM, CDR2 ANQGSEA. J gave up 8 bases and V 6 bases, and 13 bases lay outside the gene matches. Here the CDR3 DNA reads TGCAGCGTAATTCCTAGCGGGAGCATATCAGATGAGCAGTTCTTC. Encoded protein: CSVIPSGSISDEQFF.

This clonotype showed up just a few times. The V call is TRBV6-4, the J call TRBJ2-4; D possibly corresponds to TRBD1 (5 bases). The CDR3 has 16 amino acids. V was cut by 7 bases and J by 0 bases, with 16 bases left in between. From germline, CDR1 is MRHNA and CDR2 SNTAGT. The DNA for the CDR3 is TGTGCCAGCAACCGAGGACAAGGTCTAGCCAAAAACATTCAGTACTTC. It specifies CASNRGQGLAKNIQYF.

This clonotype came up a few times. The chain recombines TRBV7-2 with TRBJ2-1; 16 bases agree with TRBD2. Germline loops: CDR1 SGHTA, CDR2 FQGNSA. CDR3 length: 18 residues. V dropped 0 bases and J dropped 6; count of bases not matched to a gene: 5. The CDR3 sequence: CASSLARGLAGGPNEQFF. CDR3 bases: TGTGCCAGCAGCTTAGCCCGGGGACTAGCGGGGGGGCCCAATGAGCAGTTCTTC.

This clonotype was counted only a few times. This chain links TRBV20-1 with TRBJ2-3, with D uncertain. Germline CDR1 and CDR2: DFQATT and SNEGSKA (reference sequence). V shed 3 bases and J shed 6 bases, with 7 bases lying between them. This CDR3 comprises 11 residues. The chain's CDR3 is CSARGWDTQYF. CDR3 coding DNA: TGCAGTGCTAGGGGATGGGATACGCAGTATTTT.

In its sample, this clonotype was seen many times. V gene TRBV29-1 combines with J gene TRBJ1-1, with D maybe TRBD1 (5 bases). This CDR3 comprises 16 residues. The V end lost 0 bases, the J end lost 1 base, and 15 bases lay between the germline ends. Germline V lookup: CDR1 SQVTM, CDR2 ANQGSEA. CDR3: CSVEDWGRAKNTEAFF. CDR3 DNA sequence: TGCAGCGTTGAAGATTGGGGCCGGGCCAAGAACACTGAAGCTTTCTTT.

The gene calls are TRBV9 and TRBJ2-1, with D uncertain. Trimming shortened V by 0 bases and J by 6 bases, and 13 bases separated the two germline ends. Germline lookup yields CDR1 SGDLS and CDR2 YYNGEE. This CDR3 contains 15 residues. Written as DNA, the CDR3 is TGTGCCAGCAGCGTAGCTACCGGATTTTCCAATGAGCAGTTCTTC. As protein: CASSVATGFSNEQFF.

Only a few counts were recorded for this clonotype. This chain uses TRBV14 with TRBJ2-7; 7 bases fit TRBD2. The CDR3 is 19 amino acids. Germline V gene sequence: CDR1 SGHDN, CDR2 FVKESK. V lost 3 bases, J lost 0 bases, and 17 bases stayed unmatched. The CDR3 is CASSHIREAGRASSYEQYF. CDR3 coding DNA: TGTGCCAGCAGCCACATACGGGAGGCGGGAAGGGCAAGCTCCTACGAGCAGTACTTC.

This clonotype was observed many times. The chain joins TRBV5-1 to TRBJ2-3; tentative D call: TRBD2 (5 bases). Germline V gives CDR1 SGHRS, CDR2 YFSETQ. The V end lost 0 bases, the J end lost 4 bases, and 9 bases lay between the germline ends. The CDR3 sequence is 14 residues long. The CDR3 sequence: CASSLGAVADTQYF. In DNA, the CDR3 is TGCGCCAGCAGCTTGGGAGCGGTGGCAGATACGCAGTATTTT.

This clonotype was seen a few times. The J gene is TRBJ1-2, the V gene TRBV28; 7 bases are shared with TRBD1. The CDR3 has 17 residues. Germline CDR1 and CDR2: MDHEN and SYDVKM. V was clipped by 3 bases and J by 6 bases; unmatched bases: 16. CDR3 sequence (DNA): TGTGCCAGCAGTTTTAACCCGGGCACAGGGGATTCTGATGGCTACACCTTC. It encodes CASSFNPGTGDSDGYTF.

The gene calls are TRBV28 and TRBJ2-7; 12 bases are shared with TRBD2. V was pared by 6 bases and J by 3 bases, with 15 bases of the junction left unmatched. This CDR3 comprises 18 residues. Germline V CDR1 and CDR2: MDHEN, SYDVKM. The CDR3 sequence is CASSTGLAGGVGFYEQYF. CDR3 nucleotides: TGTGCCAGCAGCACGGGGCTAGCGGGAGGGGTGGGCTTCTACGAGCAGTACTTC.

The chain carries TRBV10-1 and TRBJ2-4; D is ambiguous. The germline V gene encodes CDR1 WNHNN and CDR2 SYGVQD (reference sequence). Deletions cut 1 base from V and 15 bases from J, with 7 bases between. The length of the CDR3 is 10 residues. In DNA form, the CDR3 reads TGCGCCAGCAGTGAGTGGAATCGGTACTTC. Translation gives CASSEWNRYF.

Only a few counts were recorded for this clonotype. The chain employs TRBV7-2 and TRBJ2-7; 7 bases align to TRBD1. In germline, CDR1 is SGHTA, CDR2 FQGNSA. V gave up 3 bases and J gave up 0 bases; unmatched junction bases: 8. The CDR3 length is 16 residues. CDR3 in amino acids: CASSFRQGQSSYEQYF. For the CDR3, the DNA is TGTGCCAGCAGCTTCCGACAGGGACAAAGCTCCTACGAGCAGTACTTC. Combining the CDR3 with reference TRBV7-2 and TRBJ2-7 gives the whole variable domain GAGVSQSPSNKVTEKGKDVELRCDPISGHTALYWYRQSLGQGLEFLIYFQGNSAPDKSGLPSDRFSAERTGGSVSTLTIQRTQQEDSAVYLCASSFRQGQSSYEQYFGPGTRLTVT.

In its sample, this clonotype was seen a few times. V usage is TRBV4-1 and J usage is TRBJ1-4; 7 bases line up with TRBD1. CDR3 length equals 15 residues. J lost 6 bases, V lost 5 bases, and 9 bases had no gene match. Looked up from germline, CDR1 is MGHRA and CDR2 is YSYEKL. CDR3 DNA: TGCGCCAGCAGCGAAGGGGGCGCCAAGGATGAAAAACTGTTTTTT. As protein: CASSEGGAKDEKLFF.